The clone carrying this T cell receptor beta chain was observed a handful of times. TCRdb re-derived calls from the 5' RACE reads in MiXCR, one entry per CDR3 protein. The sample consists of hundreds of thousands of distinct CDR3 sequences, around an eighth of them appearing once. This entry comes from a study of T cells after yellow fever vaccination. Unmatched junction bases numbered 3, after V lost 8 bases and J lost 8 bases. The germline V gene has CDR1 MDHEN and CDR2 SYDVKM. The CDR3 sequence is 12 residues long. The TCR originated in a man aged 25-45 years who received the YFV17D yellow fever vaccine. V gene TRBV28 combines with J gene TRBJ2-1, with 10 bases identical to TRBD2. The material sequenced was PBMCs, taken on the day of the yellow fever booster vaccination. CDR3 nucleotides: TGTGCCAGCGGGCTAGCGGGAGATGAGCAGTTCTTC. Amino acid sequence: CASGLAGDEQFF. Together with reference TRBV28 and TRBJ2-1, the CDR3 gives the full variable domain: DVKVTQSSRYLVKRTGEKVFLECVQDMDHENMFWYRQDPGLGLRLIYFSYDVKMKEKGDIPEGYSVSREKKERFSLILESASTNQTSMYLCASGLAGDEQFFGPGTRLTVL.